This entry concerns a single T cell receptor beta chain. The data stem from a study of blood T cell repertoires in COVID-19. Looking at the study overall: The analysed material was cDNA or gDNA that came from T cells, B-cell-depleted T cells, or PBMCs.

Germline CDR1 is SGHRS and CDR2 is YFSETQ. This CDR3 is 14 amino acids long. Trimming pared 2 bases from V and 0 bases from J, leaving 8 bases between. Methods used by the authors: From reference gene primer amplification, estimates of nucleated cell counts were derived. Libraries were prepared by immunoSEQ multiplex PCR; TCRdb keeps only in-frame clonotypes and omits some of them. The V and J calls and clone size are taken from that table; D and trimming were inferred from the DNA. Among 120,000 or so clones listed, 70% to 80% were seen once. This chain uses TRBV5-1 with TRBJ1-2; D remains ambiguous. This clonotype originated in a man in his 70s with acute or convalescent COVID-19. Source material: peripheral blood. The CDR3 loop is CASSFSTANYGYTF. The CDR3 region has the DNA TGCGCCAGCAGCTTTAGCACCGCTAACTATGGCTACACCTTC.